These 5 T cell receptor beta chains were all obtained from the same sample, sequenced in a study of identical twins. TCRdb passed the 5' RACE reads through MiXCR, listing each CDR3 protein once. The sample gives 460,000 or so distinct CDR3 sequences, over 12% of which show up once; about 0.52% is in the top ten. The data also belong to a second study, concerning yellow fever vaccine responses in identical twins.

The sample comprised CD4+ T cells sorted from blood. These receptors originate from a woman aged 18-29 years in good health.

The chain joins TRBV12-3 or TRBV12-4 to TRBJ2-2; 8 bases are a match to TRBD2. There are 14 residues in the CDR3. Trimming cost V 7 bases and J 6 bases; bases outside gene matches: 7. DNA for the CDR3: TGTGCCAGCACCCTAAAAGCGGGAGCCGGGGAGCTGTTTTTT. Encoded protein: CASTLKAGAGELFF.

The chain carries TRBV12-3 or TRBV12-4 and TRBJ2-7, with no clear D. This CDR3 comprises 13 residues. V gave up 3 bases and J gave up 1 base, with 7 bases separating them. The DNA of the CDR3 is TGTGCCAGCAGTTTTAAGGGTTCCTACGAGCAGTACTTC. Protein product: CASSFKGSYEQYF.

The chain combines TRBV2 with TRBJ2-5, with 8 bases aligning to TRBD2. The germline CDR1 and CDR2 sequences are SNHLY and FYNNEI. Trimming at V came to 7 bases and at J to 5 bases, leaving 9 bases not matched to a gene. This CDR3 is built from 14 residues. The CDR3 loop is CASMVGRAFETQYF. For the CDR3, the DNA is TGTGCCAGCATGGTCGGGAGGGCCTTTGAGACCCAGTACTTC.

The J gene is TRBJ2-3, the V gene TRBV12-3 or TRBV12-4, with 10 bases lining up with TRBD1. CDR3 length: 17 residues. J gave up 3 bases and V 2 bases, and 8 bases lay outside the gene matches. The CDR3 is CASSLRTGGRRTDTQYF. DNA for the CDR3: TGTGCCAGCAGTTTAAGGACAGGGGGTCGAAGGACAGATACGCAGTATTTT.

This clonotype was seen a handful of times. This chain connects TRBV6-2 or TRBV6-3 to TRBJ2-2; no clear D gene. The CDR3 runs to 16 residues. CDR1 is MNHEY and CDR2 is SVGEGT in the germline V gene. V shed 7 bases and J shed 7 bases, with 22 bases lying between them. DNA of the CDR3: TGTGCCAGCAACCCTGGGATCCCCGCGAAGAGCGGGGAGCTGTTTTTT. Translating gives CASNPGIPAKSGELFF.